This T cell receptor (beta chain) is drawn from a study of blood T cell repertoires in COVID-19. In the study overall: The samples span acute and convalescent COVID-19 from the United States, Italy and Spain. PBMCs, B-cell-depleted T cells, or T cells provided the cDNA or gDNA that made up the material.

V trimming: 9 bases; J trimming: 5 bases; junction bases outside the gene matches: 19. The germline gives CDR1 SGHNT, CDR2 YYREEE (reference sequence). CDR3 length: 16 amino acids. The authors' processing: How many nucleated cells were present was estimated from reference gene primer amplification. Generated by immunoSEQ multiplex PCR, the TCRdb table keeps only in-frame clones and is missing some. That table gives V, J and clone size, and the DNA gave D and trimming. The sample consists of 250,000 or so clones, about 86% of them appearing once. The sequence was collected from a man in his 60s with acute or convalescent COVID-19. Source material: peripheral blood. The chain is built from TRBV5-4 and TRBJ2-5, with TRBD1 identical over 7 bases. As DNA, the CDR3 is TGTGCCATAGACCTTGGTGAGGGGGCGAATCTGGAGACCCAGTACTTC. It translates to CAIDLGEGANLETQYF.